These 32 T cell receptor beta chains came from one sample sequenced in a study of blood T cells in healthy people across ages. Primed by a sample-barcoded 5' primer and a J-beta primer mix, a second PCR proceeded for about 7 to 11 cycles. MiXCR, applied by TCRdb to the 5' RACE reads, yields one record per CDR3 protein. Of about 970,000 distinct CDR3 sequences in the sample, roughly half were seen once. Sequencing was done on a sample of blood. Receptors were obtained from a woman in her fifties or sixties in good health.

This chain uses TRBV20-1 with TRBJ1-1; no reliable D call. V lost 6 bases, J lost 1 base, and 9 bases lay in between. The germline V gene has CDR1 DFQATT and CDR2 SNEGSKA (reference sequence). The CDR3 consists of 12 residues. The CDR3 bases are TGCAGTGCGGCAGACGGGAACACTGAAGCTTTCTTT. This gives the protein CSAADGNTEAFF.

The CDR3 DNA reads TGTGCCAGCAGCCGCACGACAGAGGATGGCTACACCTTC. Protein product: CASSRTTEDGYTF. The rearrangement joins TRBV7-9 to TRBJ1-2; D may be TRBD1 (5 bases). CDR3 length: 13 amino acids. Germline values: CDR1 SEHNR, CDR2 FQNEAQ (reference sequence). V shed 5 bases and J shed 6 bases, with 13 bases lying between them.

The V gene is TRBV29-1, the J gene TRBJ2-5; TRBD1 matches at 9 bases. This CDR3 is built from 15 residues. CDR1 and CDR2 (germline): SQVTM, ANQGSEA. The trim removed 1 base at V and 2 bases at J, leaving 5 bases unmatched. CDR3 sequence: CSVEVTGTGQETQYF. Here the CDR3 DNA reads TGCAGCGTTGAAGTAACCGGGACAGGGCAAGAGACCCAGTACTTC. The whole variable domain, filled in from reference TRBV29-1 and TRBJ2-5, reads SAVISQKPSRDICQRGTSLTIQCQVDSQVTMMFWYRQQPGQSLTLIATANQGSEATYESGFVIDKFPISRPNLTFSTLTVSNMSPEDSSIYLCSVEVTGTGQETQYFGPGTRLLVL.

This clonotype was seen a few times. V gene TRBV6-6 combines with J gene TRBJ2-5; D remains ambiguous. CDR1 MNHNY and CDR2 SVGAGI come from the germline V gene (reference sequence). The V end lost 6 bases, the J end lost 0 bases, and 17 bases lay between the germline ends. CDR3 size: 16 residues. CDR3 sequence reads: CASRSYRATYQETQYF. The CDR3 nucleotides are TGTGCCAGCAGATCTTATCGGGCCACCTACCAAGAGACCCAGTACTTC.

V usage is TRBV20-1 and J usage is TRBJ1-1, with TRBD1 matching 7 bases. Trimming took 0 bases from V and 7 from J; bases not matched to a gene: 14. This CDR3 is built from 16 residues. The germline V gene has CDR1 DFQATT and CDR2 SNEGSKA (reference sequence). The CDR3 region has the DNA TGCAGTGCTAGAGACCCGACAGGGACTAAACGGGGTGAAGCTTTCTTT. It encodes CSARDPTGTKRGEAFF.

The chain joins TRBV20-1 to TRBJ2-3; no definite D call. CDR1 is DFQATT and CDR2 is SNEGSKA in the germline V gene (reference sequence). Between the trimmed V and J ends, which lost 0 bases and 5 bases, there was a span of 15 bases. CDR3 length: 15 amino acids. In DNA, the CDR3 is TGCAGTGCTAGAGATTGGGTCCCACCAAAAGATACGCAGTATTTT. As protein: CSARDWVPPKDTQYF.

This clonotype has only a few counts. The chain links TRBV2 to TRBJ2-7; 7 bases are a match to TRBD2. V lost 7 bases to trimming and J lost 9 bases; unmatched junction nucleotides: 9. This CDR3 is 12 amino acids long. Looked up from germline, CDR1 is SNHLY and CDR2 is FYNNEI. The CDR3 DNA is TGTGCCAGCACCGCCGGGGGGATGGGGCAGTACTTC. It specifies CASTAGGMGQYF. Full variable domain (outside the CDR3, taken from reference TRBV2 and TRBJ2-7): EPEVTQTPSHQVTQMGQEVILRCVPISNHLYFYWYRQILGQKVEFLVSFYNNEISEKSEIFDDQFSVERPDGSNFTLKIRSTKLEDSAMYFCASTAGGMGQYFGPGTRLTVT.

This chain uses TRBV3-1 with TRBJ2-5, with TRBD1 matching over 7 bases. The germline V gene encodes CDR1 LGHDT and CDR2 YNNKEL (reference sequence). With 4 bases clipped from V and 4 bases from J, the junction kept 6 bases outside the gene matches. There are 14 residues in the CDR3. Here the CDR3 reads CASSRTGVAETQYF. DNA of the CDR3: TGTGCCAGCAGCCGAACAGGGGTGGCAGAGACCCAGTACTTC.

This chain connects TRBV5-1 to TRBJ2-3, with D uncertain. The germline V gene has CDR1 SGHRS and CDR2 YFSETQ. The CDR3 has 15 residues. V was cut by 0 bases and J by 2 bases, with 10 bases left in between. In DNA, the CDR3 is TGCGCCAGCAGCTTGGCTGCAGGAAACACAGATACGCAGTATTTT. Amino acid sequence: CASSLAAGNTDTQYF. Full variable domain (missing parts from reference TRBV5-1 and TRBJ2-3): KAGVTQTPRYLIKTRGQQVTLSCSPISGHRSVSWYQQTPGQGLQFLFEYFSETQRNKGNFPGRFSGRQFSNSRSEMNVSTLELGDSALYLCASSLAAGNTDTQYFGPGTRLTVL.

V is TRBV6-5 and J is TRBJ2-1, with 7 bases that match TRBD2. Germline V gene sequence: CDR1 MNHEY, CDR2 SVGAGI. The CDR3 sequence is 14 residues long. The V and J ends lost 1 base and 6 bases, in that order; junction bases with no gene match: 3. CDR3 in DNA: TGTGCCAGCAGTTACTGGACGGGGGGCAATGAGCAGTTCTTC. Its translation: CASSYWTGGNEQFF.

Only a few counts were recorded for this clonotype. The chain has TRBV6-2 or TRBV6-3 and TRBJ2-6, with TRBD1 as a possible D gene (5 bases). Germline V lookup: CDR1 MNHEY, CDR2 SVGEGT. Trimming left V 5 bases short and J 0 bases short, with 11 bases between. This CDR3 is built from 16 residues. Written as DNA, the CDR3 is TGTGCCAGCAGTACGTCAGGGTACTCTGGGGCCAACGTCCTGACTTTC. This translates into CASSTSGYSGANVLTF.

This sequence joins TRBV20-1 and TRBJ1-5; D perhaps matches TRBD1 (6 bases). This CDR3 is built from 18 residues. Trimming removed 3 bases from V and 0 bases from J, with 21 bases in between. Germline CDR1 is DFQATT and CDR2 is SNEGSKA (reference sequence). CDR3 sequence (DNA): TGCAGTGCTAGTCCTTTTCCCGGGGGGCTGGCTAGCAATCAGCCCCAGCATTTT. It translates to CSASPFPGGLASNQPQHF.

The chain recombines TRBV20-1 with TRBJ1-5, with TRBD1 as a possible D gene (5 bases). The germline V and J ends were trimmed by 0 bases and 6 bases, with 12 bases remaining between them. Germline V CDR1 and CDR2: DFQATT, SNEGSKA (reference sequence). The CDR3 consists of 14 residues. This CDR3 is CSARDIGASQPQHF. CDR3 DNA: TGCAGTGCTAGAGATATAGGGGCAAGTCAGCCCCAGCATTTT.

This chain connects TRBV12-3 or TRBV12-4 to TRBJ2-7; 8 bases match TRBD2. The CDR3 totals 16 residues. Trimming cost V 5 bases and J 4 bases; bases outside gene matches: 13. Here the CDR3 DNA reads TGTGCCAGCAGTCCTCGGGGTAGCGGGGCATGGTACGAGCAGTACTTC. It specifies CASSPRGSGAWYEQYF.

The chain combines TRBV4-2 with TRBJ2-3, with 7 positions matching TRBD1. This CDR3 is 21 amino acids long. Germline V lookup: CDR1 LGHNA, CDR2 YNFKEQ. J lost 2 bases, V lost 3 bases, and 23 bases had no gene match. The CDR3 loop is CASSHQRTGIFTHTHTDTQYF. The CDR3 nucleotides read TGTGCCAGCAGCCATCAAAGGACAGGAATTTTTACGCACACACACACAGATACGCAGTATTTT.

The V call is TRBV24-1, the J call TRBJ2-3; D remains ambiguous. Trimming stripped 9 bases from V and 5 bases from J, with 11 bases between. Per germline, CDR1 KGHDR and CDR2 SFDVKD. This CDR3 has 12 amino acids. Here the CDR3 reads CATQSREDTQYF. In DNA form, the CDR3 reads TGTGCCACCCAGTCACGTGAAGATACGCAGTATTTT.

This clonotype has just a few counts. V and J are TRBV20-1 and TRBJ2-7; no firm D call. V lost 2 bases to trimming and J lost 2 bases, with 10 bases between them. There are 13 residues in the CDR3. Germline values: CDR1 DFQATT, CDR2 SNEGSKA (reference sequence). CDR3 in amino acids: CSARYPGAYEQYF. The CDR3 DNA follows: TGCAGTGCTAGATATCCTGGCGCCTACGAGCAGTACTTC.

The chain joins TRBV4-1 to TRBJ2-3; tentatively, D is TRBD2 (11 bases). The V end was cut by 2 bases, the J end by 6 bases, with 24 bases between. The germline V gene has CDR1 MGHRA and CDR2 YSYEKL. CDR3 size: 18 residues. The CDR3 bases are TGCGCCAGCAGCCAAACCGGGACTAGCGGACAGGGGGAGGATACGCAGTATTTT. Its protein product is CASSQTGTSGQGEDTQYF.

The genes are TRBV28 and TRBJ2-7; TRBD1 aligns across 7 bases. V trimming: 6 bases; J trimming: 3 bases; junction bases outside the gene matches: 8. The CDR3 runs to 14 residues. Germline CDR1 MDHEN, CDR2 SYDVKM. CDR3 in amino acids: CASSQPTGLYEQYF. In nucleotides, the CDR3 is TGTGCCAGCAGCCAGCCGACAGGGCTCTACGAGCAGTACTTC.

This clonotype was counted between two and nine times. The chain links TRBV6-5 to TRBJ2-5; D is perhaps TRBD1 or TRBD2 (5 bases each). CDR1 MNHEY and CDR2 SVGAGI come from the germline V gene. Trimming stripped 6 bases from V and 4 bases from J, with 18 bases between. The CDR3 loop spans 15 amino acids. Here the CDR3 DNA reads TGTGCCAGCAGCCTACTAAGTCGGGGCGGAGAGACCCAGTACTTC. Its translation: CASSLLSRGGETQYF.

The J gene is TRBJ2-5, the V gene TRBV7-8; D is undetermined. Trimming took 6 bases from V and 1 from J, leaving 12 bases between them. This CDR3 region has 14 residues. The germline CDR1 and CDR2 sequences are SGHVS and FQNEAQ. The CDR3 reads CASSLREIQETQYF. Here the CDR3 DNA reads TGTGCCAGCAGTTTAAGGGAAATCCAAGAGACCCAGTACTTC.

This clonotype was seen only a few times. The V gene is TRBV7-9, the J gene TRBJ2-4; tentative D call: TRBD2 (5 bases). The germline V and J ends were trimmed by 5 bases and 8 bases, with 19 bases remaining between them. CDR3 size: 15 residues. Germline V gives CDR1 SEHNR, CDR2 FQNEAQ (reference sequence). CDR3 region: CASSPSGNVIYIQYF. The CDR3, as DNA: TGTGCCAGCAGCCCCTCCGGGAACGTTATATACATTCAGTACTTC.

A word on this clonotype: This may arise from a read error, as a much more abundant clone is one base away. The chain has TRBV5-6 and TRBJ2-4; D is tentatively TRBD1 or TRBD2 (6 bases each). Judging by the DNA end, TRBJ2-7 fits better; the J call may be wrong. The CDR3 length is 16 residues. From germline, CDR1 is SGHDT and CDR2 YYEEEE. The CDR3 bases are TGTACCAGCAGCTTAAACGTAGGTCACAGGGAGGACGAGCAGTACTTC. The encoded protein is CTSSLNVGHREDEQYF.

This clonotype was observed a single time. The chain joins TRBV20-1 to TRBJ2-7; D ambiguous. Germline V gene data show CDR1 as DFQATT and CDR2 as SNEGSKA (reference sequence). Trimming took 6 bases from V and 5 from J, leaving 11 bases between them. The CDR3 sequence is 11 residues long. The CDR3 is CSAITTDEQYF. CDR3 in DNA: TGCAGTGCAATTACTACCGACGAGCAGTACTTC.

The gene calls are TRBV15 and TRBJ1-1, with D hard to call. The germline gives CDR1 LNHNV, CDR2 YYDKDF (reference sequence). V dropped 0 bases and J dropped 4 bases, with 9 bases sitting between them. The CDR3 consists of 14 residues. The CDR3 here is CATSRDLRFTEAFF. DNA of the CDR3: TGTGCCACCAGCAGAGATCTGAGGTTCACTGAAGCTTTCTTT.

This chain connects TRBV5-5 to TRBJ2-3; 9 bases are a match to TRBD1. The CDR3 contains 15 residues. Per the germline V gene, CDR1 is SGHKS and CDR2 is YYEKEE (reference sequence). Unmatched junction bases numbered 6, after V lost 5 bases and J lost 2 bases. This CDR3 is CASSTDRGNTDTQYF. The CDR3 DNA is TGTGCCAGCAGTACGGACAGGGGTAACACAGATACGCAGTATTTT.

The rearrangement joins TRBV4-3 to TRBJ1-6, with D unresolved. Trimming removed 0 bases at V and 0 bases at J, with 9 bases between. The CDR3 is made up of 17 amino acids. Germline V gene data show CDR1 as LGHNA and CDR2 as YSLEER. For the CDR3, the DNA is TGCGCCAGCAGCCAAGAAAGGGAGAGCTCCTATAATTCACCCCTCCACTTT. Encoded protein: CASSQERESSYNSPLHF.

V is TRBV7-9 and J is TRBJ2-5; TRBD2 is a possible D gene (6 bases). Trimming shortened V by 2 bases and J by 4 bases, and 17 bases separated the two germline ends. The CDR3 contains 16 residues. Per germline, CDR1 SEHNR and CDR2 FQNEAQ (reference sequence). CDR3 residues: CASSLPPGGLVETQYF. The CDR3 nucleotides are TGTGCCAGCAGCTTACCTCCCGGGGGTCTGGTAGAGACCCAGTACTTC.

The chain joins TRBV6-5 to TRBJ2-5, with a tentative D call TRBD1 (6 bases). The closer fit of TRBJ2-7 to the DNA end suggests the J call may be wrong. This CDR3 has 16 residues. In germline, CDR1 is MNHEY, CDR2 SVGAGI. CDR3 nucleotide sequence: TGTGCCAGCAGTTACTTCACGTCAGGGGTCGGCTACGAGCAGTACTTC. It codes for CASSYFTSGVGYEQYF.

On this clonotype itself: Sequence at one end of the junction differs from germline and may be a read error. V gene TRBV18 combines with J gene TRBJ2-3; TRBD2 aligns across 12 bases. CDR3 length: 17 amino acids. CDR1 is KGHSH and CDR2 is LQKENI in the germline V gene. DNA of the CDR3: TGCGCCAGCTCACTCGAGACTAGCGGGAGTGGGACAGATACGCAGTATTTT. This translates into CASSLETSGSGTDTQYF.

This clonotype was observed many times. The V call is TRBV4-2, the J call TRBJ1-4; 9 nucleotides align to TRBD1. This CDR3 is built from 14 residues. Trimming at V came to 6 bases and at J to 5 bases, leaving 4 bases not matched to a gene. The germline V gene has CDR1 LGHNA and CDR2 YNFKEQ. CDR3 residues: CASRPGQGNEKLFF. CDR3 nucleotides: TGTGCCAGCAGACCCGGACAGGGGAATGAAAAACTGTTTTTT.

This clonotype was detected ten times or more. The J gene is TRBJ2-7, the V gene TRBV12-3 or TRBV12-4, with 10 bases aligning to TRBD1. The CDR3 contains 17 residues. Trimming took 5 bases from V and 1 from J; bases not matched to a gene: 11. For the CDR3, the DNA is TGTGCCAGCAGTGTAACACCTGGGACAGGGGCGTCCTACGAGCAGTACTTC. This encodes CASSVTPGTGASYEQYF.